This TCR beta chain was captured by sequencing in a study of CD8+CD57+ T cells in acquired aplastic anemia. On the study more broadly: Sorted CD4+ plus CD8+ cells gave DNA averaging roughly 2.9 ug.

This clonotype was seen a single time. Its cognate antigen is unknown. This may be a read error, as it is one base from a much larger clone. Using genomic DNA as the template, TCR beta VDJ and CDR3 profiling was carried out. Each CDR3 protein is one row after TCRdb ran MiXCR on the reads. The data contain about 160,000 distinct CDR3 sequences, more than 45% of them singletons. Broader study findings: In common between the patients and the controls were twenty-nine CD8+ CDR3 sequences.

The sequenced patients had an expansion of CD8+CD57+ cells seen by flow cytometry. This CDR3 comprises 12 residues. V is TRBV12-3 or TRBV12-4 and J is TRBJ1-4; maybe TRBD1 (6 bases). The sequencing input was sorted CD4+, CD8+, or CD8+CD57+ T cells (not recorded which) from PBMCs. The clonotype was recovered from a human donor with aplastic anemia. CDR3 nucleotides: TGTGCCAGCAAGGGGGTAGAGGAAAGACTGTTTTTT. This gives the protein CASKGVEERLFF.